These T cell receptor beta chains were read from a single sample in a study of T-cell memory formation after mild COVID-19. TCRdb fed the 5' RACE reads into MiXCR, producing one record per CDR3 protein. The repertoire holds 560,000 or so distinct CDR3 sequences, about 18% seen once, with about 8.1% in the top ten. Sequenced input: PBMCs or a T cell subset sorted from them (not recorded which). These receptors all come from an adult woman who had mild COVID-19 (a few samples of this study predate the infection). Cell type and time point are not known. CDR3s include the opening cysteine and the closing phenylalanine or tryptophan. A D gene is named only where the DNA matches it firmly. Not every row has a clone size; where given, it reads once, few, many or a size class.

>NA|NA|TRBV7-9|TRBJ2-7
CASSLVPGEVGHSYEQYF
TGTGCCAGCAGCTTAGTACCAGGGGAGGTGGGCCACTCCTACGAGCAGTACTTC
>NA|NA|TRBV4-1|TRBJ2-1
CASSQDPEGAGYNEQFF
TGCGCCAGCAGCCAAGATCCGGAGGGGGCAGGCTACAATGAGCAGTTCTTC
>NA|many|TRBV7-9|TRBJ2-7
CASSDGRAGYEQYF
TGTGCCAGCAGCGACGGTAGGGCAGGCTACGAGCAGTACTTC
>TRBD1|many|TRBV6-5|TRBJ1-2
CASRQPDRVGGYTF
TGTGCCAGCAGACAACCGGACAGGGTTGGTGGCTACACCTTC
>TRBD1|few|TRBV20-1|TRBJ2-1
CSARSSGTAYNEQFF
TGCAGTGCTCGGTCTTCCGGGACAGCCTACAATGAGCAGTTCTTC
>TRBD2|many|TRBV6-5|TRBJ2-7
CASRRASGGSYEQYF
TGTGCCAGCAGAAGAGCTAGCGGGGGTTCCTACGAGCAGTACTTC
>TRBD2|few|TRBV11-2|TRBJ2-3
CASSSHGRGVDTQYF
TGTGCCAGCAGCTCCCACGGGAGGGGGGTAGATACGCAGTATTTT
>NA|NA|TRBV7-9|TRBJ2-3
CASSPPAQHTDTQYF
TGTGCCAGCAGTCCCCCGGCACAGCACACAGATACGCAGTATTTT
>NA|few|TRBV5-1|TRBJ1-1
CASSTGPGDTEAFF
TGCGCCAGCAGCACGGGCCCCGGGGACACTGAAGCTTTCTTT
>NA|NA|TRBV7-8|TRBJ2-1
CAGSGRSYNEQFF
TGTGCCGGCTCGGGGAGGTCCTACAATGAGCAGTTCTTC
>NA|few|TRBV19|TRBJ1-1
CASSIFAEAFF
TGTGCCAGTAGTATATTTGCTGAAGCTTTCTTT
>TRBD1|few|TRBV7-9|TRBJ2-1
CAGQGSSYNEQFF
TGTGCCGGACAGGGTAGCTCCTACAATGAGCAGTTCTTC
>NA|NA|TRBV4-1|TRBJ2-1
CASSQDLNNEQFF
TGCGCCAGCAGCCAAGACTTAAACAATGAGCAGTTCTTC
>TRBD2|many|TRBV5-1|TRBJ2-2
CASSLTSGGDTGELFF
TGCGCCAGCAGCTTGACTAGCGGGGGCGACACCGGGGAGCTGTTTTTT
>NA|once|TRBV6-6|TRBJ1-1
CASTPRSWYGSVEAFF
TGTGCCAGCACCCCGAGGTCGTGGTATGGCTCTGTTGAAGCTTTCTTT
>TRBD2|NA|TRBV3-1|TRBJ2-1
CASSSQTSGPYNEQFF
TGTGCCAGCAGCTCACAGACTAGCGGGCCCTACAATGAGCAGTTCTTC
>NA|few|TRBV19|TRBJ2-1
CASSIVELGHEQFF
TGTGCCAGTAGTATTGTGGAACTCGGCCATGAGCAGTTCTTC
>NA|few|TRBV7-2|TRBJ2-7
CASSLVGGLNSYEQYF
TGTGCCAGCAGCTTAGTAGGAGGACTGAACTCCTACGAGCAGTACTTC
>TRBD2|NA|TRBV7-8|TRBJ2-1
CASSLVGLAGGSEQFF
TGTGCCAGCAGCTTAGTTGGACTAGCGGGAGGAAGTGAGCAGTTCTTC
>TRBD2|few|TRBV2|TRBJ2-7
CASSESGGASEQYF
TGTGCCAGCAGTGAGAGCGGGGGGGCCTCCGAGCAGTACTTC
>NA|few|TRBV5-1|TRBJ2-3
CASSSGGRDTQYF
TGCGCCAGCAGCTCCGGGGGGCGGGATACGCAGTATTTT
>TRBD2|NA|TRBV4-2|TRBJ2-3
CASSQEASGSDTQYF
TGTGCCAGCAGCCAAGAGGCTAGCGGGAGTGATACGCAGTATTTT
>NA|NA|TRBV6-5|TRBJ2-3
CASSYSPMDSQPTDTQYF
TGTGCCAGCAGTTACTCACCGATGGATTCCCAGCCCACAGATACGCAGTATTTT
>NA|NA|TRBV24-1|TRBJ2-1
CATSDLGPYNEQFF
TGTGCCACCAGTGATTTAGGACCTTACAATGAGCAGTTCTTC
>NA|NA|TRBV4-2|TRBJ2-5
CASSQIQGNQETQYF
TGTGCCAGCAGCCAGATACAGGGTAACCAAGAGACCCAGTACTTC
>NA|few|TRBV30|TRBJ1-4
CAWSVSRTGTNEKLFF
TGTGCCTGGAGTGTTTCAAGAACGGGGACTAATGAAAAACTGTTTTTT
>TRBD1|NA|TRBV20-1|TRBJ2-7
CSARDLGQGASYEQYF
TGCAGTGCTAGAGATCTGGGACAGGGGGCCTCCTACGAGCAGTACTTC
>NA|many|TRBV5-6|TRBJ1-1
CASSLGRRNTEAFF
TGTGCCAGCAGCTTGGGACGGCGGAACACTGAAGCTTTCTTT
>NA|few|TRBV6-2/TRBV6-3|TRBJ2-7
CASSYNTKDFTYEQYF
TGTGCCAGCAGTTACAACACCAAGGATTTCACCTACGAGCAGTACTTC
>NA|NA|TRBV6-5|TRBJ2-3
CASSYSIARTTDTQYF
TGTGCCAGCAGTTACTCGATAGCGAGAACCACAGATACGCAGTATTTT
>TRBD2|NA|TRBV19|TRBJ2-1
CASRQRDGGSSYNEQFF
TGTGCCAGTAGGCAACGGGACGGGGGGAGCTCCTACAATGAGCAGTTCTTC
>TRBD1|NA|TRBV5-1|TRBJ1-1
CASSLGDRGHMNTEAFF
TGCGCCAGCAGCTTGGGGGACAGGGGGCATATGAACACTGAAGCTTTCTTT
>NA|NA|TRBV7-9|TRBJ2-1
CASSKQAGLGNEQFF
TGTGCCAGCAGCAAACAGGCAGGATTAGGCAATGAGCAGTTCTTC
>NA|NA|TRBV10-3|TRBJ2-7
CAIKEKETSYEQYF
TGTGCCATCAAGGAGAAAGAGACGTCCTACGAGCAGTACTTC
>NA|few|TRBV25-1|TRBJ2-4
CASSGTTPLAKNIQYF
TGTGCCAGCAGTGGGACTACCCCACTAGCCAAAAACATTCAGTACTTC
>TRBD1|NA|TRBV5-1|TRBJ1-1
CAISQGQGPSEAFF
TGCGCCATCAGCCAGGGACAGGGGCCGAGTGAAGCTTTCTTT
>TRBD2|few|TRBV7-9|TRBJ2-3
CASSLGTSYDTQYF
TGTGCCAGCAGCCTTGGGACTAGCTATGATACGCAGTATTTT
>NA|NA|TRBV7-3|TRBJ1-1
CASSSRAQGIMDTEAFF
TGTGCCAGCAGCTCTAGGGCCCAGGGGATAATGGACACTGAAGCTTTCTTT
>TRBD1|few|TRBV5-1|TRBJ2-5
CASSLGDRAETQYF
TGCGCCAGCAGCTTGGGGGACAGGGCTGAGACCCAGTACTTC
>NA|many|TRBV29-1|TRBJ2-4
CSVVSHGAKNIQYF
TGCAGCGTTGTTAGCCATGGAGCCAAAAACATTCAGTACTTC
>NA|NA|TRBV12-3/TRBV12-4|TRBJ1-5
CASSFEDNNQPQHF
TGTGCCAGCAGTTTTGAGGACAACAATCAGCCCCAGCATTTT
>NA|NA|TRBV29-1|TRBJ2-7
CSVESGNGYEQYF
TGCAGCGTTGAATCGGGGAACGGGTACGAGCAGTACTTC
>NA|NA|TRBV5-6|TRBJ2-4
CASHDRWAIQYF
TGTGCCAGCCACGACCGATGGGCTATTCAGTACTTC
>NA|NA|TRBV9|TRBJ2-7
CASSPEDSAYEQYF
TGTGCCAGCAGTCCCGAGGACTCCGCCTACGAGCAGTACTTC
>NA|few|TRBV20-1|TRBJ2-3
CSASSAGAGTDTQYF
TGCAGTGCTTCAAGTGCGGGGGCCGGCACAGATACGCAGTATTTT
>NA|few|TRBV7-2|TRBJ2-7
CASGAWSEQYF
TGTGCCAGCGGTGCATGGTCCGAGCAGTACTTC
>TRBD1|few|TRBV7-2|TRBJ2-5
CASSLVRTGGLETQYF
TGTGCCAGCAGCTTAGTCCGGACAGGGGGCCTGGAGACCCAGTACTTC
>NA|few|TRBV29-1|TRBJ1-2
CSVGGEAYGYTF
TGCAGCGTTGGCGGTGAAGCCTATGGCTACACCTTC
>NA|many|TRBV7-9|TRBJ2-7
CASSSAPGLSAYEQYF
TGTGCCAGCAGCTCCGCTCCGGGACTTTCTGCCTACGAGCAGTACTTC
>TRBD1|few|TRBV5-1|TRBJ2-1
CASSSGTGVTNEQFF
TGCGCCAGCAGCTCCGGGACAGGGGTAACGAATGAGCAGTTCTTC
>NA|NA|TRBV24-1|TRBJ2-7
CATSDSRSHEQYF
TGTGCCACCAGTGATTCGAGGAGCCACGAGCAGTACTTC
>TRBD2|NA|TRBV7-3|TRBJ2-1
CASSHPGLASYNEQFF
TGTGCCAGCAGCCACCCGGGACTAGCGTCATACAATGAGCAGTTCTTC
>TRBD2|few|TRBV24-1|TRBJ2-5
CATSGSGLAGIGGETQYF
TGTGCCACCAGTGGATCGGGACTAGCGGGAATAGGGGGGGAGACCCAGTACTTC
>TRBD1|few|TRBV6-5|TRBJ1-2
CASSYIPSGTVDYGYTF
TGTGCCAGCAGTTATATCCCCTCCGGGACAGTTGACTATGGCTACACCTTC
>NA|few|TRBV5-1|TRBJ1-4
CASRHSDPGKLFF
TGCGCCAGCAGACACTCGGACCCGGGAAAACTGTTTTTT
>NA|NA|TRBV9|TRBJ2-2
CASSPPGLAGTGELFF
TGTGCCAGCAGCCCCCCAGGCCTGGCGGGGACCGGGGAGCTGTTTTTT
>TRBD2|many|TRBV10-3|TRBJ2-1
CAISEAGGIYNEQFF
TGTGCCATCAGTGAAGCGGGAGGTATCTACAATGAGCAGTTCTTC
>NA|NA|TRBV2|TRBJ1-1
CASSSAFF
TGTGCCAGCAGCTCGGCTTTCTTT